This T cell receptor beta chain stems from a study of blood T cell repertoires in COVID-19. V gave up 0 bases and J gave up 7 bases; unmatched junction bases: 3. In germline, CDR1 is LNHNV, CDR2 YYDKDF (reference sequence). The CDR3 runs 16 residues. Original processing methods: Amplification of reference gene primers provided the estimated nucleated cell counts. Clones were sequenced by immunoSEQ multiplex PCR, and TCRdb holds only the in-frame ones, with some missing. V, J and clone size are those of that table, while D and trimming were read from the DNA. The sample records approximately 94,000 clones, about 86% being singletons.

The material sequenced was peripheral blood. The receptor's source is a woman in her 70s with acute or convalescent COVID-19. The chain couples TRBV15 to TRBJ1-4; 12 nucleotides line up with TRBD1. The CDR3 DNA is TGTGCCACCAGCAGAGATGGGACAGGGGGCGGTGAAAAACTGTTTTTT. Protein sequence: CATSRDGTGGGEKLFF.